This TCR beta chain emerged from a study of monozygotic twins with inflammatory bowel disease. The germline gives CDR1 ENHRY, CDR2 SYGVKD. CDR3 length: 13 residues. TCRdb reprocessed the 5' RACE reads, keeping one entry per CDR3 protein, no DNA. Its table lists 400,000 to 500,000 distinct CDR3 sequences. The TCR was taken from a human donor with ulcerative colitis or Crohn's disease, or a healthy co-twin of an affected twin (not recorded which). Sample: blood. This chain connects TRBV10-3 to TRBJ2-5; there is no DNA to check the TCRdb D call of TRBD2. CDR3 amino acids: CATSGLAGETQYF.